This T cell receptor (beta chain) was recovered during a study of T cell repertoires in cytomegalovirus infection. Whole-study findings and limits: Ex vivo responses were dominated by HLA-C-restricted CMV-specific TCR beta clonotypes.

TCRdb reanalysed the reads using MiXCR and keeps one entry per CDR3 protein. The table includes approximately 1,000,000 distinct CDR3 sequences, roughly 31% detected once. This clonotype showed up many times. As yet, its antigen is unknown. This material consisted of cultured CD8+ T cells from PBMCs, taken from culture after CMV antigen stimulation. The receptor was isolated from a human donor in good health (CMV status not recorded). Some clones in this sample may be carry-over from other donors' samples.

DNA of the CDR3: TGTGCCAGCAGCTTAGGTGAAGGTCCGAACTATGGCTACACCTTC. Translating gives CASSLGEGPNYGYTF. The chain uses TRBV7-2 and TRBJ1-2; D gene uncertain. Germline assignment: CDR1 SGHTA and CDR2 FQGNSA. Trimming pared 1 base from V and 2 bases from J, leaving 11 bases between. The CDR3 length is 15 residues. Full variable domain (rest looked up from reference TRBV7-2 and TRBJ1-2): GAGVSQSPSNKVTEKGKDVELRCDPISGHTALYWYRQSLGQGLEFLIYFQGNSAPDKSGLPSDRFSAERTGGSVSTLTIQRTQQEDSAVYLCASSLGEGPNYGYTFGSGTRLTVV.